A selection of T cell receptor beta chains follows, all from one sample in a study of shared clonotypes between healthy human individuals. Clones were read by immunoSEQ multiplex PCR, and TCRdb kept only the in-frame ones, dropping some. The sample has over 2 million clones, roughly 92% seen once. Sample: naive CD4+ T cells from PBMCs. Source of these receptors: a man in his late teens or twenties in good health. Some clones in this sample may be carry-over from other donors' samples. Both conserved end residues are part of each CDR3. A D gene is named only where the DNA matches it firmly. The size field is filled for only some rows; it gives once, few, many or a size class.

V gene	J gene	D gene	clone size	CDR3 DNA	CDR3 protein
TRBV27	TRBJ1-1	TRBD1	.	TGTGCCAGCAGTTTAGGACAGGGGGAATTGCCGAACACTGAAGCTTTCTTT	CASSLGQGELPNTEAFF
TRBV11-2	TRBJ2-5	TRBD2	.	TGTGCCAGCAGCTTCGGACTAGCGGGAGGCCAAGAGACCCAGTACTTC	CASSFGLAGGQETQYF
TRBV7-8	TRBJ1-5	TRBD1	.	TGTGCCAGCAGCTTAGCGACAGGGGCTTTTCAGCCCCAGCATTTT	CASSLATGAFQPQHF
TRBV9	TRBJ2-6	TRBD2	.	TGTGCCAGCAGCGTAGCGGGGGGAACAGGAGCCGGGGCCAACGTCCTGACTTTC	CASSVAGGTGAGANVLTF
TRBV19	TRBJ1-5	TRBD1	.	TGTGCCAGTAGTATAACAGGGGGCACGGGTGCGGGTCAGCCCCAGCATTTT	CASSITGGTGAGQPQHF
TRBV7-3	TRBJ2-1	.	.	TGTGCCAGCAGCTTAACCCCCCCGAATGAGCAGTTCTTC	CASSLTPPNEQFF
TRBV7-9	TRBJ1-1	TRBD1	.	TGTGCCAGCAGCCCCGGACAGGGGTGGGGCACTGAAGCTTTCTTT	CASSPGQGWGTEAFF
TRBV27	TRBJ1-1	.	.	TGTGCCAGCAGTTCACGGAACACTGAAGCTTTCTTT	CASSSRNTEAFF
TRBV5-1	TRBJ1-1	.	once	TGCGCCAGCAGCTTCCAGGGCACTGAAGCTTTCTTT	CASSFQGTEAFF
TRBV5-1	TRBJ2-1	.	.	TGCGCCAGCAGCTTGAACCTAGCGTCAAACAATGAGCAGTTCTTC	CASSLNLASNNEQFF
TRBV27	TRBJ2-3	TRBD2	.	TGTGCCAGCAGTTTATGGGCTAGCGGGAGCACAGATACGCAGTATTTT	CASSLWASGSTDTQYF
TRBV5-1	TRBJ1-1	.	few	TGCGCCAGCAGCTTGACCCAGGGAGACACTGAAGCTTTCTTT	CASSLTQGDTEAFF
TRBV23-1	TRBJ1-3	.	once	TGCGCCGGGTGCTCGTGGCAAAGGGAGACGGGAAACACCATATATTTT	CAGCSWQRETGNTIYF
TRBV4-3	TRBJ1-2	.	.	TGCGCCAGCAGCCAAGCCTCAGGCTATTATGGCTACACCTTC	CASSQASGYYGYTF
TRBV11-2	TRBJ2-2	.	.	TGTGCCAGCAGCTTAGGAAGTCCCAACCCCACCGGGGAGCTGTTTTTT	CASSLGSPNPTGELFF
TRBV28	TRBJ2-3	TRBD2	.	TGTGCCAGCAGTTTACGACTAGCGACTAGCACAGATACGCAGTATTTT	CASSLRLATSTDTQYF
TRBV28	TRBJ1-1	.	.	TGTGCCAGCAGTTTACTCAGGGGTATGAACATTGAAGCTTTCTTT	CASSLLRGMNIEAFF
TRBV19	TRBJ2-2	.	.	TGTGCCAGTAGAAAATCCACGGCTAGCGCCACCGGGGAGCTGTTTTTT	CASRKSTASATGELFF
TRBV6-1	TRBJ2-1	.	.	TGTGCCAGCAGTGATTGGGGTCGGAGCTCCTACAATGAGCAGTTCTTC	CASSDWGRSSYNEQFF
TRBV28	TRBJ1-5	.	once	TGTGCCAGCCTCCCCCCCGGGACCCTTCCTACAAATCAGCCCCAGCATTTT	CASLPPGTLPTNQPQHF
TRBV9	TRBJ2-3	TRBD2	.	TGTGCCAGCACCCCAAGGTGGGGAACTAGCGGCGCAGATACGCAGTATTTT	CASTPRWGTSGADTQYF
TRBV2	TRBJ1-4	.	.	TGTGCCAGCGGTCAGGATGGGGTAAATGAAAAACTGTTTTTT	CASGQDGVNEKLFF
TRBV20-1	TRBJ2-7	.	.	TGCAGTGCTACTTGGATAAACGAGCAGTACTTC	CSATWINEQYF
TRBV27	TRBJ2-7	.	.	TGTGCCAGCAGTTCGCCGGGTCTCGAGCTCTACGAGCAGTACTTC	CASSSPGLELYEQYF
TRBV6-1	TRBJ1-1	TRBD1	.	TGTGCCTTCCGGAGACAGGGTCGAGCTGAAGCTTTCTTT	CAFRRQGRAEAFF
TRBV29-1	TRBJ2-7	.	.	TGCAGCGTTCTTGGGGTTACCTACGAGCAGTACTTC	CSVLGVTYEQYF
TRBV5-1	TRBJ2-5	.	once	TGCGCCAGCAGCTTGTGGGGTGAGGAGACCCAGTACTTC	CASSLWGEETQYF
TRBV18	TRBJ1-1	.	.	TGTGCCAGCTCAGTGGGACAGAACACTGAAGCTTTCTTT	CASSVGQNTEAFF
TRBV6-1	TRBJ2-2	TRBD1	.	TGTGCCAGCAGTGCCAGGGGGCGGGACACCGGGGAGCTGTTTTTT	CASSARGRDTGELFF
TRBV5-6	TRBJ1-2	.	.	TGTGCCAGCAGCTTGGGAGCTTTCTGGGGCTACACCTTC	CASSLGAFWGYTF
TRBV29-1	TRBJ1-1	.	.	TGCAGCGTTCCCCCCCGGGCGGGAGAAACTGAAGCTTTCTTT	CSVPPRAGETEAFF
TRBV18	TRBJ1-5	.	.	TGTGCCAGCTCACCTTCACTAGCAGGTCAGCCCCAGCATTTT	CASSPSLAGQPQHF
TRBV14	TRBJ2-3	.	.	TGTGCCAGCAGCCAAGTTTATCGGGCTCAGTTCACAGATACGCAGTATTTT	CASSQVYRAQFTDTQYF
TRBV28	TRBJ2-5	.	.	TGTGCCAGCAGTCCCCAAGGCGCGTTGGAGACCCAGTACTTC	CASSPQGALETQYF
TRBV14	TRBJ1-4	TRBD1	.	TGTGCCAGCAGCCGCATAACAGGGGCCGGTGAAAAACTGTTTTTT	CASSRITGAGEKLFF
TRBV6-6	TRBJ1-4	.	.	TGTGCCAGCAGTTACGGTACGCCTAATGAAAAACTGTTTTTT	CASSYGTPNEKLFF
TRBV10-3	TRBJ2-7	TRBD2	.	TGTGCCATCAGTCCCCGACTAGCGGGAGTTCTGAACGAGCAGTACTTC	CAISPRLAGVLNEQYF
TRBV6-6	TRBJ2-5	.	.	TGTGCCAGCACCAACTTATTGGACGGTGGAGAGACCCAGTACTTC	CASTNLLDGGETQYF
TRBV5-1	TRBJ1-5	.	.	TGCGCCAGCAGCACAGGGATGGATCAGCCCCAGCATTTT	CASSTGMDQPQHF
TRBV7-9	TRBJ1-4	.	.	TGTGCCAGCACCCACCTGGGGGGTACAACTAATGAAAAACTGTTTTTT	CASTHLGGTTNEKLFF
TRBV11-3	TRBJ2-1	.	.	TGTGCCAGCAGCTTAGGGGGAGCGGACGCTAACGAGCAGTTCTTC	CASSLGGADANEQFF